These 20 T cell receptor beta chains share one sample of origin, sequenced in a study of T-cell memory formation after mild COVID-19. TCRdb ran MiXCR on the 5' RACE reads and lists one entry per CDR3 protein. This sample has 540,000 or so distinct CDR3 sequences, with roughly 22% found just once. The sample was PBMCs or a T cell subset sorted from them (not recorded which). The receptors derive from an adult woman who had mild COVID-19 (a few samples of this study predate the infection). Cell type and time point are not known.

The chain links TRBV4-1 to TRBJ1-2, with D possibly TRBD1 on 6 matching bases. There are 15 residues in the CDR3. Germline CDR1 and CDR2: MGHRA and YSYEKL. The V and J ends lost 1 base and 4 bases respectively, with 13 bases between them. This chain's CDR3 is CASSQVVDSTYGYTF. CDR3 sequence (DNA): TGCGCCAGCAGCCAAGTTGTGGACAGCACCTATGGCTACACCTTC.

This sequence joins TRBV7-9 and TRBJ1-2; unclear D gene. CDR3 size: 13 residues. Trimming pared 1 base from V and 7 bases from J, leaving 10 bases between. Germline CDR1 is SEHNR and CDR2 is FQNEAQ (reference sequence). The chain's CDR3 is CASSLGVFGGYTF. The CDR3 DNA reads TGTGCCAGCAGCTTAGGAGTTTTTGGTGGCTACACCTTC.

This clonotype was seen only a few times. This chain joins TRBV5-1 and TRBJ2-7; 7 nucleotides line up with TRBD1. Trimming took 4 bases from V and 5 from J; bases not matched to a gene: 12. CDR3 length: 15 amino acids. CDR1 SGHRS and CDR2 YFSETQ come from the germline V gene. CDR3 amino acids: CASSPTRTGGHEQYF. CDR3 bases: TGCGCCAGCAGCCCCACCCGGACAGGAGGCCACGAGCAGTACTTC.

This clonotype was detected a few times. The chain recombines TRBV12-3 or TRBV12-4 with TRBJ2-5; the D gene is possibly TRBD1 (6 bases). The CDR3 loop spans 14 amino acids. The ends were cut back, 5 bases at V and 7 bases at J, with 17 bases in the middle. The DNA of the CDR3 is TGTGCCAGCAGTGGCACAGGGAGCTGGGCGACCCAGTACTTC. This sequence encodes CASSGTGSWATQYF.

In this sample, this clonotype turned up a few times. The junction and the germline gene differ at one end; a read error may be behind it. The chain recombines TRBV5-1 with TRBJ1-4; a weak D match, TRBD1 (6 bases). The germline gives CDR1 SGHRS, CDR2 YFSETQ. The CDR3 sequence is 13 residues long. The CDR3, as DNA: TGCGCCAGCAGCCAAAACCCCGGGACACAACTACAGTTT. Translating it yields CASSQNPGTQLQF.

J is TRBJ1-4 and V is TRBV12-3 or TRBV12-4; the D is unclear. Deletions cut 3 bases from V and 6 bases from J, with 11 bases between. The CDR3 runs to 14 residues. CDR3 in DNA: TGTGCCAGCAGTTTTAACAGAGATGATGAAAAACTGTTTTTT. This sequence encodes CASSFNRDDEKLFF.

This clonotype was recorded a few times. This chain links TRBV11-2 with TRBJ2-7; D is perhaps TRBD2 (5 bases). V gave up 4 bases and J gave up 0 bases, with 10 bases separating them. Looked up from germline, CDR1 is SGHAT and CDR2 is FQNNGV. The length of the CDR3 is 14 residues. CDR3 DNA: TGTGCCAGCAGCTCATCCGGGGACTCCTACGAGCAGTACTTC. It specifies CASSSSGDSYEQYF.

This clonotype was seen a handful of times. The chain's CDR3 is CASSLEVFGELFF. DNA of the CDR3: TGTGCCAGCAGCTTAGAGGTGTTTGGCGAGCTGTTTTTT. The rearrangement links TRBV7-9 to TRBJ2-2; D gene uncertain. The CDR3 has 13 residues. Germline-derived CDR1 and CDR2 are SEHNR and FQNEAQ (reference sequence). V was cut by 1 base and J by 11 bases, with 11 bases left in between.

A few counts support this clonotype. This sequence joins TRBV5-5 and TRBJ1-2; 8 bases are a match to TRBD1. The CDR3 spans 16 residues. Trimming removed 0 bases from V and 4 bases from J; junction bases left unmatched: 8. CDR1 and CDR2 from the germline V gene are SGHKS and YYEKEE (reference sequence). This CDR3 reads CASSLAGTGLGYGYTF. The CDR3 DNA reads TGTGCCAGCAGCTTGGCCGGGACAGGATTGGGCTATGGCTACACCTTC. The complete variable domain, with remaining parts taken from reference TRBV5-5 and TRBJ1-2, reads DAGVTQSPTHLIKTRGQQVTLRCSPISGHKSVSWYQQVLGQGPQFIFQYYEKEERGRGNFPDRFSARQFPNYSSELNVNALLLGDSALYLCASSLAGTGLGYGYTFGSGTRLTVV.

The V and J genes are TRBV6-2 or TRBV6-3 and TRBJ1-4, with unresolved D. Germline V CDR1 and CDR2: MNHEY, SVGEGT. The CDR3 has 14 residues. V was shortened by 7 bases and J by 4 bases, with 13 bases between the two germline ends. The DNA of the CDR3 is TGTGCCAGCAAGTTCGGAGGTGGTAATGAAAAACTGTTTTTT. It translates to CASKFGGGNEKLFF.

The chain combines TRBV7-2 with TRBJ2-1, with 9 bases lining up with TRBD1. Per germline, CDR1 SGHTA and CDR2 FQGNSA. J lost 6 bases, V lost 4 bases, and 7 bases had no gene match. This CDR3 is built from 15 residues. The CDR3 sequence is CASSSQGAVPNEQFF. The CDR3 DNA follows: TGTGCCAGCAGCTCACAGGGGGCAGTGCCCAATGAGCAGTTCTTC.

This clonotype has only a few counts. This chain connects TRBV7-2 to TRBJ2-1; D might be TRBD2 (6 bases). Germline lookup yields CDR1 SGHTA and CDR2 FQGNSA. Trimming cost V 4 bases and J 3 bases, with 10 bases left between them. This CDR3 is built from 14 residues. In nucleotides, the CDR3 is TGTGCCAGCAGCTCAATCGGGGGCTACAATGAGCAGTTCTTC. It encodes CASSSIGGYNEQFF.

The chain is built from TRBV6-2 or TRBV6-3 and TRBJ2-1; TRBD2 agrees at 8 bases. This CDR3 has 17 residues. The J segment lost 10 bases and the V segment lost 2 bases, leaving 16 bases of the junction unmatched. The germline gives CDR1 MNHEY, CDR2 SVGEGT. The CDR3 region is CASSYKGPGGPWEEQFF. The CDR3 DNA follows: TGTGCCAGCAGTTACAAAGGACCGGGAGGGCCATGGGAGGAGCAGTTCTTC.

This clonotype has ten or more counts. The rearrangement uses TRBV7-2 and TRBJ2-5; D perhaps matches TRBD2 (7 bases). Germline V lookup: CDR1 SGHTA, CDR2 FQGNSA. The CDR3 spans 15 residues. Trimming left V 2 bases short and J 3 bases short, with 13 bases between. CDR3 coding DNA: TGTGCCAGCAGCTTACGTCAGGGGAGGGAAGAGACCCAGTACTTC. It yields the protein CASSLRQGREETQYF.

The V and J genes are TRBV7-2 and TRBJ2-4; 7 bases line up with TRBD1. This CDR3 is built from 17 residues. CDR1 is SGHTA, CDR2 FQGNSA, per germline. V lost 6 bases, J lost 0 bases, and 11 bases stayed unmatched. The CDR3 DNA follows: TGTGCCAGCAGGATGACCGGGACAGTTGTAGCCAAAAACATTCAGTACTTC. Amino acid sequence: CASRMTGTVVAKNIQYF.

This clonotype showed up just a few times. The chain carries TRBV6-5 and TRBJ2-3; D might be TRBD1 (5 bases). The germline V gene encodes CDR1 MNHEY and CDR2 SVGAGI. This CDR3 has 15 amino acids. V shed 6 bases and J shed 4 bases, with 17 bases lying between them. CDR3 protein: CASSPIPGRSDTQYF. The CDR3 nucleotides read TGTGCCAGCAGCCCAATCCCAGGGCGATCAGATACGCAGTATTTT.

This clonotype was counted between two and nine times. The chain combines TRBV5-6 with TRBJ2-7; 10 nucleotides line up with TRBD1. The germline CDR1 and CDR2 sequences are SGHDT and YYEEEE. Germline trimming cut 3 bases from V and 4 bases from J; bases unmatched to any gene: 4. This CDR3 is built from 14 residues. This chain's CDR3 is CASSYGTGEYEQYF. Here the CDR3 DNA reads TGTGCCAGCAGCTATGGGACAGGGGAATACGAGCAGTACTTC.

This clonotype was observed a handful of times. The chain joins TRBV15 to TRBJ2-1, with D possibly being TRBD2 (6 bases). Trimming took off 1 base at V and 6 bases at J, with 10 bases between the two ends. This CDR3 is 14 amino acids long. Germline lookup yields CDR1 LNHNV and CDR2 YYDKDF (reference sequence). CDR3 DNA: TGTGCCACCAGCAGAGCCAGGAGGGGCAATGAGCAGTTCTTC. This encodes CATSRARRGNEQFF.

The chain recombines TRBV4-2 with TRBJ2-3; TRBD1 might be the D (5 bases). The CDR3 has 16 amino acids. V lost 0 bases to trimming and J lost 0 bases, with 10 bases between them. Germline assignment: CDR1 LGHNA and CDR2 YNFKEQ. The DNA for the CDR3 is TGTGCCAGCAGCCAAGATGGGGCGGCTAGCACAGATACGCAGTATTTT. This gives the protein CASSQDGAASTDTQYF.

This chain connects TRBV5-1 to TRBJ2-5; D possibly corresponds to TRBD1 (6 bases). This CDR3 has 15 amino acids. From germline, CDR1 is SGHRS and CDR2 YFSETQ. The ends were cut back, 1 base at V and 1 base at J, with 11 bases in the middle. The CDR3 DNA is TGCGCCAGCAGCTTGAGTTCACAGGGCCAAGAGACCCAGTACTTC. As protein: CASSLSSQGQETQYF. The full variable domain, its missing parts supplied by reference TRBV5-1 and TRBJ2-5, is KAGVTQTPRYLIKTRGQQVTLSCSPISGHRSVSWYQQTPGQGLQFLFEYFSETQRNKGNFPGRFSGRQFSNSRSEMNVSTLELGDSALYLCASSLSSQGQETQYFGPGTRLLVL.